A selection of T cell receptor beta chains follows, all from one sample in a study of blood T cell repertoires in COVID-19. TCRdb's table, derived via immunoSEQ multiplex PCR, lists solely in-frame clones and lacks some. The data contain approximately 90,000 clones, roughly 80% of them singletons. The sequenced sample consisted of peripheral blood. These receptor sequences come from a human donor in a cohort sampled during active COVID-19. Both conserved end residues are part of each CDR3. Fields, in order: clone size, V gene, J gene, CDR3 length, D gene, CDR3 protein, CDR3 DNA. A D gene is named only where the DNA matches it firmly. Clone sizes are given selectively: once, few, many, or a class where the clone is expanded.

.	TRBV20-1	TRBJ2-4	15	.	CSASFRGMAKNIQYF	TGCAGTGCTAGTTTCCGGGGTATGGCCAAAAACATTCAGTACTTC
once	TRBV14	TRBJ2-6	17	TRBD1	CASSRDRGLSGANVLTF	TGTGCCAGCAGCCGGGACAGGGGGTTATCTGGGGCCAACGTCCTGACTTTC
once	TRBV5-4	TRBJ1-5	14	.	CASSFQGNNQPQHF	TGTGCCAGCAGCTTCCAGGGGAACAATCAGCCCCAGCATTTT
.	TRBV29-1	TRBJ1-2	14	TRBD1	CSVEVLQGARGYTF	TGCAGCGTTGAAGTCCTACAGGGGGCGCGTGGCTACACCTTC
.	TRBV15	TRBJ2-5	15	.	CATSRDGAAGETQYF	TGTGCCACCAGCAGAGATGGGGCGGCGGGGGAGACCCAGTACTTC
.	TRBV6-2/TRBV6-3	TRBJ2-7	13	TRBD1	CASSYSTGLEQYF	TGTGCCAGCAGTTACTCGACAGGGCTCGAGCAGTACTTC
.	TRBV1	TRBJ2-3	15	.	CTSSHETSLADTQYF	TGCACCAGCAGCCACGAAACTAGTCTCGCAGATACGCAGTATTTT
.	TRBV10-2	TRBJ2-7	13	.	CASSPTRANEQYF	TGCGCCAGCAGTCCCACTAGGGCCAACGAGCAGTACTTC
.	TRBV30	TRBJ2-7	13	.	CAVKGRGSLEQYF	TGTGCTGTGAAGGGAAGGGGATCCCTCGAGCAGTACTTC
.	TRBV5-1	TRBJ2-7	14	.	CASSLDGTVYEQYF	TGCGCCAGCAGCTTGGATGGTACAGTCTACGAGCAGTACTTC
few	TRBV7-2	TRBJ2-7	18	TRBD2	CASSLGVGLAGGSSEQYF	TGTGCCAGCAGCTTAGGGGTCGGACTAGCGGGAGGGTCCAGCGAGCAGTACTTC
.	TRBV28	TRBJ1-1	15	TRBD1	CASSLRDRANTEAFF	TGTGCCAGCAGTTTAAGGGACAGGGCGAACACTGAAGCTTTCTTT
.	TRBV11-1	TRBJ2-3	14	.	CASSFTTDTDTQYF	TGTGCCAGCAGCTTCACGACAGACACAGATACGCAGTATTTT
.	TRBV6-2/TRBV6-3	TRBJ2-4	11	.	CASSSQSFQYF	TGTGCCAGCAGTTCGCAGTCATTTCAGTACTTC
.	TRBV11-2	TRBJ2-7	15	TRBD2	CASSLDLAGRWEQYF	TGTGCCAGCAGCTTAGATCTAGCGGGCCGGTGGGAGCAGTACTTC
.	TRBV7-2	TRBJ1-6	15	TRBD1	CASSPMTGGNSPLHF	TGTGCCAGCAGCCCGATGACAGGGGGGAATTCACCCCTCCACTTT
.	TRBV10-3	TRBJ2-1	19	TRBD2	CAISESMGTSGRADNEQFF	TGTGCCATCAGTGAGTCGATGGGGACTAGCGGGAGGGCCGACAATGAGCAGTTCTTC